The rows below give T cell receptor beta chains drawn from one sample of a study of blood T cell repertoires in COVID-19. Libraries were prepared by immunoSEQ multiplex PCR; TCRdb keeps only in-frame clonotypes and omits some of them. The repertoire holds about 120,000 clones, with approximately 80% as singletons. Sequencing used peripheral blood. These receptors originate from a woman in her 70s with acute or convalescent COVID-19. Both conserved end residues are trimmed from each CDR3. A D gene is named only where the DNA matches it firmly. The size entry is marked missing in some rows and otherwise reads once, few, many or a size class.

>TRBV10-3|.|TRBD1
ASSGTGGTEAF
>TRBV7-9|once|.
ASSPSGSVGEQY
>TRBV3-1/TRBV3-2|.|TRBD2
ASSPPGLADTGELF
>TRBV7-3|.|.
ASSWGPTAADTQY
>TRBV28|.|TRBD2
ASSSLLAGGRDTQY
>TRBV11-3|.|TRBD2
ASSLGVAGNRGNEQF
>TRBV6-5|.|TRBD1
ASSRQGTGELF
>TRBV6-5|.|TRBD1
ASSLPGQGRAF
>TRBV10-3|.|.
AIQARAGSTDTQY
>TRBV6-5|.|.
ASSLEDRRVETQY
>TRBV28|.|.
ASSILGQGIEKLF
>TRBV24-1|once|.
ATSEPGRETQY
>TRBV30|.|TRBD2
AWSVGLAGGETQY
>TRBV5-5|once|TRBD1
ASSLEVQGAGYGYT
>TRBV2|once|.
ASSEAGSGTPLH
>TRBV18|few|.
ASSPPGVNEQY
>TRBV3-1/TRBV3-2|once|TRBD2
ASSQEGSGGPYNEQF
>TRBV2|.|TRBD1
ASSESRTGLSGYT
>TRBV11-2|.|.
ASSSDRSYGYT
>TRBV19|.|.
ASSIARKHEQY
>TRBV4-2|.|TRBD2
ASSQSSGSGTGELF
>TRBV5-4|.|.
ASSRGQRGAVDEQY
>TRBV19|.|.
ATRKLGGDNEQF
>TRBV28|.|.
ASSLYGGNEKLF
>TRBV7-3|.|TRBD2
ASSPRTSGRSSYNEQF
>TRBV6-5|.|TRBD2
ASSYSWTSPYEQY
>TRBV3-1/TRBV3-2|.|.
ASSQVRDTQY
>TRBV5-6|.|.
ASSPSQGYLYTEAF
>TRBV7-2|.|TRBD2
ASSFTSGGDTQY
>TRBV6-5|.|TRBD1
ASSGTASGNTIY
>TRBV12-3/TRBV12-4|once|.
ASSFTENTEAF
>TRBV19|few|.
ASSIRSQAANTGELF
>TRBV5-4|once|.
ASSRGLSGGEETQY
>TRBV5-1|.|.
ASSLFGETQY
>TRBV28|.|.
ASSLPRRISNQPQH
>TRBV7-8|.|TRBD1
ASSLPRGTEAF
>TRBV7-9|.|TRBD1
ASSPDRVNSPLH
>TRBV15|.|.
ATSRGGQINSPLH
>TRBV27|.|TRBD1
ASSPQGPYGYT
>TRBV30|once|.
AWSRVGNTIY
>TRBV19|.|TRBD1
ASSIAAGGSGELF
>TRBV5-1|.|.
ASTLSLGTNTGELF